The clone carrying this TCR beta chain was found once. Its antigen is unidentified. The germline CDR1 and CDR2 sequences are MNHEY and SMNVEV (reference sequence). There are 13 residues in the CDR3. V lost 2 bases and J lost 7, with 11 bases in between. These data come from a study of cytomegalovirus exposure and HLA in healthy donors. Regarding the study as a whole: The authors listed approximately 160 TCR beta chains as cytomegalovirus-associated. Testing in vitro showed a few CMV-associated chains specific for CMV antigens. It was reported in a later analysis that an Asian-associated ancestry cluster showed fewer N-insertions than the approximately 670-donor mean. Excluded were some V segments that proved indistinguishable, including TRBV6-2 and TRBV6-3.

It was with 60 Vbeta and 13 Jbeta primers that the PCR ran. TCRdb keeps only in-frame clones here, not all; method: immunoSEQ multiplex PCR. The sample has about 210,000 clones; over 80% are singletons. The chain carries TRBV27 and TRBJ1-1; TRBD1 might be the D (6 bases). The clonotype originates from a man aged 35 to 55 in good health and CMV-seropositive. Sequenced material: PBMCs. The CDR3 DNA is TGTGCCAGCAGTTTAGAACAGGGCTTTGAAGCTTTCTTT. As protein: CASSLEQGFEAFF.